The entry that follows covers one TCR beta chain sequence. What antigen it recognizes has not been identified. Base quality data are lacking; no much larger clone is found one base away. From V the trimming removes 0 bases and from J it removes 6 bases, while the gene matches leave 3 bases of the junction unaccounted for. Spanning cysteine to phenylalanine, the CDR3 consists of 14 amino acids. Only CDR3 DNA is held: 42 bases, read in frame from base 1. The germline V gene specifies SGHRS as CDR1 and YFSETQ as CDR2. Read against the paper, the sample's time point label means: pretreatment peripheral blood. A total of roughly 30 patients with locally advanced or metastatic urothelial carcinoma, treated at Memorial Sloan Kettering on a trial protocol, made up the cohort. Peripheral blood mononuclear cells were collected pretreatment and during treatment, with between 1 and 8 total time points obtained per patient. The Qiagen DNeasy Blood extraction kit was used to purify genomic DNA from total PBMCs and from tumor samples. PBMCs were collected pretreatment and during treatment and were isolated and stored as previously described.

This entry comes from a study of PD-L1 blockade in urothelial cancer (dated by TCRdb to about 2017). Turning to the overall study: Therapy was started in the mid-2010s for all patients, and atezolizumab 1,200 mg was administered intravenously every 3 weeks. About 90% of the roughly 29 patients were identified as males with urothelial cancer of bladder origin, and a prior smoking history was reported by 18 of 29 patients. An ECOG performance status of 0 or 1 was recorded for the patients, and 0 to 3 prior chemotherapy regimens had been received by the patients. Blood samples were analyzed at 3 weeks after treatment start (second dose) and at 6 weeks after treatment start. Blood samples gave a median of around 140,000 T cells and 88,000 or so unique TCRs, with a median clonality of approximately 0.078. The study was an exploratory multi-omic analysis of somatic, immune and clinical correlates of response to PD-L1 blockade with atezolizumab in urothelial cancer. Pretreatment tumor samples and matched peripheral blood, collected serially before and after atezolizumab treatment, underwent TCR sequencing. Progression-free survival longer than 6 months counted as durable clinical benefit, and TCR features were additionally tested against both progression-free and overall survival. In the same patients, whole exome sequencing and RNA sequencing of pretreatment tumors were performed in addition to TCR sequencing. Durable clinical benefit was achieved by nine patients but not by the remaining 20. Pretreatment blood TCR-seq was available for about 27 patients, at least one posttreatment blood collection was obtained for around 24 patients, and tumor TCR-seq was available for around 24 patients. Here is what the overall study found, with its caveats: Because the sample size was small (n ≈ 30) and many of the analyses were exploratory, the results are meant to be hypothesis-generating. Among patients with durable benefit, tumor-associated TCR clones showed greater expansion in peripheral blood 3 weeks after treatment started (n of about 20, p = 0.022). Improved progression-free and overall survival was found to be associated with pretreatment peripheral blood TCR clonality below the median.

Synthetic TCR analog templates were spiked into each PCR to estimate absolute template abundance from read counts. Using the immunoSEQ assay, TCRbeta CDR3 regions were amplified from genomic DNA with bias-controlled V and J gene primers. Sequencing of rearranged TCRbeta segments was done at approximately 20X coverage. The paper's data handling went like this. Sequencing errors were corrected by clustering and CDR3s were annotated against IMGT to assign V, D and J genes. Out-of-frame and stop-codon sequences were excluded, and only productive TCRbeta rearrangements were used in downstream analyses. Clonality was calculated as one minus the Shannon entropy normalized by the log of the number of unique productive sequences. Clones differing between time points or between blood and tumor were identified using Fisher's exact test with Benjamini-Hochberg correction, with an adjusted p below 0.01 applied as the threshold. Held by TCRdb, this immuneACCESS table contains in-frame sequences only and omits some clones. Under half of the omission traces to an unresolved V gene where checked; the cause of the rest is unknown. V, J and clone size reflect that table, while D and trimming were determined from the DNA. This sample has about 81,000 clones in its table, and more than 80% of those were observed once. The top ten clonotypes cover about 1% of the sample.

This clonotype was obtained from a woman over 75 with urothelial cancer. Sequenced here: PBMCs, sampled around atezolizumab (anti-PD-L1) treatment. This chain joins TRBV5-1 to TRBJ2-1, with 7 bases in between that match TRBD1. This receptor has the CDR3 CASSLVDRVNEQFF. The DNA sequence follows: TGCGCCAGCAGCTTGGTAGACAGGGTCAATGAGCAGTTCTTC. Joined to the reference TRBV5-1 and TRBJ2-1 proteins, this CDR3 gives the full variable domain: KAGVTQTPRYLIKTRGQQVTLSCSPISGHRSVSWYQQTPGQGLQFLFEYFSETQRNKGNFPGRFSGRQFSNSRSEMNVSTLELGDSALYLCASSLVDRVNEQFFGPGTRLTVL.